One TCR beta chain is described in this entry. Its antigen is not identified. Trimming took 0 bases from V and 8 from J, leaving 13 bases between them. This CDR3 contains 14 residues. Germline loops: CDR1 SGHDN, CDR2 FVKESK. There were only Caucasian adults among the donors, and all lived in Nashville, Tennessee. The data were produced by immunoSEQ multiplex PCR, yet TCRdb's version contains in-frame clones alone and is incomplete. The sample lists 950,000 to 1,300,000 clones, more than 60% seen once, with around 1.5% in the top ten. The source of the sample is a study of shared clonotypes between healthy human individuals. Study-level background: Aged between 18 and 49, the donors were a couple of women and a few men. CD4 naive and memory got three plates each, CD8 naive two, CD8 memory one. Study-wide points: Estimated clonotype richness was generally higher in naive than memory subsets.

Sequenced: memory CD4+ T cells sorted from blood. As to subset: CD45RA-negative fraction. The V call is TRBV14, the J call TRBJ1-2; tentatively, D is TRBD1 (5 bases). The TCR comes from a man in his late teens or twenties in good health. The CDR3 nucleotides are TGTGCCAGCAGCCAAGATCTATGGGGGTCCGGCTACACCTTC. It codes for CASSQDLWGSGYTF.